A selection of T cell receptor beta chains follows, all from one sample in a study of cytomegalovirus exposure and HLA in healthy donors. Sequencing was performed with immunoSEQ multiplex PCR; in TCRdb, only in-frame clones are kept and a portion is missing. The table records approximately 61,000 clones, around 80% of them present only once. Sequencing used PBMCs. These receptors all stem from a man in his fifties in good health and CMV-seropositive. The CDR3 runs from the conserved cysteine through the conserved F or W. Fields, in order: CDR3 length, D gene, V gene, J gene, CDR3 protein. The D gene is left open where the match is weak.

>13|TRBD1|TRBV7-2|TRBJ2-7
CASSPGQGYEQYF
>13|TRBD1|TRBV29-1|TRBJ1-6
CSVIQGGDSPLHF
>16|TRBD2|TRBV7-2|TRBJ2-3
CASSSASGGGPATQYF
>14|NA|TRBV19|TRBJ2-2
CASRGTSYAGELFF
>17|NA|TRBV21-1|TRBJ1-1
CASSKPITGTLNTEAFF
>14|TRBD1|TRBV5-1|TRBJ1-4
CASSYRGLGEKLFF
>15|NA|TRBV18|TRBJ2-7
CASSPTTGNGNEQYF
>14|NA|TRBV5-4|TRBJ1-5
CASSGQNSNQPQHF
>17|NA|TRBV4-3|TRBJ2-1
CASSQAIIVLIYHAQFF
>13|NA|TRBV5-1|TRBJ1-1
CANSFSVAGEAFF